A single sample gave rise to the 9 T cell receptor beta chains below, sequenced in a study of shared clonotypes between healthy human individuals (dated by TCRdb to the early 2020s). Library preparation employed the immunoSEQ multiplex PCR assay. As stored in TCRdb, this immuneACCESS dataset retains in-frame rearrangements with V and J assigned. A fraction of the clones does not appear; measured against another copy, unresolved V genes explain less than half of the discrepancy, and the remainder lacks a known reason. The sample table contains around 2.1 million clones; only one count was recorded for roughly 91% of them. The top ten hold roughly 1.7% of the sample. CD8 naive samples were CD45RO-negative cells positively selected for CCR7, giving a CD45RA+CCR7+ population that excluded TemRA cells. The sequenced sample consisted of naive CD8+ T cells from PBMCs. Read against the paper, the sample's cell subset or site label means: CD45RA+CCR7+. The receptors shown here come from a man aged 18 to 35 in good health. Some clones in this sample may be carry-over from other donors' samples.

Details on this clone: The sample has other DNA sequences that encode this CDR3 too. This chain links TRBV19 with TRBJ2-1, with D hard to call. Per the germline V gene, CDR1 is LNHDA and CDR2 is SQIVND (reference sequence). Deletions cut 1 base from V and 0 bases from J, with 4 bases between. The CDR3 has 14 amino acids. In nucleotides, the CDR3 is TGTGCCAGTAGTATAGGACTCTCCTACAATGAGCAGTTCTTC. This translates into CASSIGLSYNEQFF.

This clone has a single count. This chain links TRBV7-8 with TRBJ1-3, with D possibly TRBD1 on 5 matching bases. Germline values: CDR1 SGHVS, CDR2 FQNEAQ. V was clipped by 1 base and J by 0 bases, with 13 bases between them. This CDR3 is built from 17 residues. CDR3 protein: CASSLVRGAASGNTIYF. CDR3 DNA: TGTGCCAGCAGCTTAGTAAGAGGGGCCGCCTCTGGAAACACCATATATTTT.

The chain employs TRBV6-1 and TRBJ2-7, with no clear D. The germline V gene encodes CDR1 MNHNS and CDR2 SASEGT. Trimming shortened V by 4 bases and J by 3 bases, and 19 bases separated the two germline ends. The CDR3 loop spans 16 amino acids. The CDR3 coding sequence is TGTGCCAGCAGTGGCGCTGGGTGGGTACTGGGCTACGAGCAGTACTTC. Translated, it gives CASSGAGWVLGYEQYF.

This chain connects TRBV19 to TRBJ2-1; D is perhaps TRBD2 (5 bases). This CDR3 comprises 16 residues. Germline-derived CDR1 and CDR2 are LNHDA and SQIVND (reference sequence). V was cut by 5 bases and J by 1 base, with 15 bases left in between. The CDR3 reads CASSSGRGPSYNEQFF. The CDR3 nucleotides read TGTGCCAGTAGTTCCGGCCGGGGTCCTTCCTACAATGAGCAGTTCTTC. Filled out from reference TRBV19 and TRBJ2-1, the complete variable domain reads DGGITQSPKYLFRKEGQNVTLSCEQNLNHDAMYWYRQDPGQGLRLIYYSQIVNDFQKGDIAEGYSVSREKKESFPLTVTSAQKNPTAFYLCASSSGRGPSYNEQFFGPGTRLTVL.

CDR3 amino acids: CASSHPGHEQYF. CDR3 nucleotides: TGTGCCAGCAGCCATCCCGGACACGAGCAGTACTTC. This chain links TRBV7-3 with TRBJ2-7; D gene ambiguous. Between the trimmed V and J ends, which lost 5 bases and 5 bases, there was a span of 10 bases. The CDR3 is made up of 12 amino acids. Per the germline V gene, CDR1 is SGHTA and CDR2 is FQGTGA.

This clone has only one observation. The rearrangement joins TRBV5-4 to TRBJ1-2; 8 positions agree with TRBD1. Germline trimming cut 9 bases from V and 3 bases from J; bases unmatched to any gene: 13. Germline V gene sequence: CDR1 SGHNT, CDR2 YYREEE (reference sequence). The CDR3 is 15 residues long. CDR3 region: CATAAGGDRHYGYTF. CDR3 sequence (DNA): TGTGCCACAGCCGCCGGCGGGGACAGGCACTATGGCTACACCTTC.

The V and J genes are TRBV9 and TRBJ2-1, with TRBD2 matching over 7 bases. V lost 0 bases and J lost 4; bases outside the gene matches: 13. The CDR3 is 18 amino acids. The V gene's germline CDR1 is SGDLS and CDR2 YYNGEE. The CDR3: CASSVEIGLVPLYNEQFF. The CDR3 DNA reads TGTGCCAGCAGCGTAGAGATAGGACTAGTCCCTTTATACAATGAGCAGTTCTTC. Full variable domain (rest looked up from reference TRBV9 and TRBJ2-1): DSGVTQTPKHLITATGQRVTLRCSPRSGDLSVYWYQQSLDQGLQFLIQYYNGEERAKGNILERFSAQQFPDLHSELNLSSLELGDSALYFCASSVEIGLVPLYNEQFFGPGTRLTVL.

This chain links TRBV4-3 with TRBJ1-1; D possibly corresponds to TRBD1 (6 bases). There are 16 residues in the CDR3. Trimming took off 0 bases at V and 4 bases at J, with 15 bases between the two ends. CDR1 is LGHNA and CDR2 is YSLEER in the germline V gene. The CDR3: CASSQDFVGGGTEAFF. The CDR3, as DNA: TGCGCCAGCAGCCAAGATTTTGTGGGGGGCGGCACTGAAGCTTTCTTT.

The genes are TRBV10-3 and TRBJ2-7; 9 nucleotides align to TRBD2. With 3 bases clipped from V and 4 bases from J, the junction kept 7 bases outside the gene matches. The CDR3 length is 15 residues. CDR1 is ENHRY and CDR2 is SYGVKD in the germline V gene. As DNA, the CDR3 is TGTGCCATCAGTGATACCCTAGCGGGATGGTACGAGCAGTACTTC. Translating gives CAISDTLAGWYEQYF.